The clone carrying this T cell receptor (beta chain) appeared a single time. The study ran the assay at deep level. The material for each subset, its genomic DNA, was split evenly across several immunoSEQ plates. Here immunoSEQ multiplex PCR was the method, and the copy in TCRdb shows in-frame clones only, minus some. The sample includes 2 million to 2.5 million clones, under 95% seen only once; the top ten take approximately 0.41%. This sample is part of a study of shared clonotypes between healthy human individuals. The germline CDR1 and CDR2 sequences are ENHRY and SYGVKD. CDR3 length: 14 residues. The V end lost 4 bases, the J end lost 2 bases, and 10 bases lay between the germline ends.

The sample was naive CD4+ T cells from PBMCs. The subset is: CD45RA+ positively selected. The chain has TRBV10-3 and TRBJ2-3; D unresolved. This sequence originates from a man between 18 and 29 years old in good health. Some clones in this sample may be carry-over from other donors' samples. Here the CDR3 reads CAISVHGNTDTQYF. In nucleotides, the CDR3 is TGTGCCATCAGTGTCCATGGGAACACAGATACGCAGTATTTT.